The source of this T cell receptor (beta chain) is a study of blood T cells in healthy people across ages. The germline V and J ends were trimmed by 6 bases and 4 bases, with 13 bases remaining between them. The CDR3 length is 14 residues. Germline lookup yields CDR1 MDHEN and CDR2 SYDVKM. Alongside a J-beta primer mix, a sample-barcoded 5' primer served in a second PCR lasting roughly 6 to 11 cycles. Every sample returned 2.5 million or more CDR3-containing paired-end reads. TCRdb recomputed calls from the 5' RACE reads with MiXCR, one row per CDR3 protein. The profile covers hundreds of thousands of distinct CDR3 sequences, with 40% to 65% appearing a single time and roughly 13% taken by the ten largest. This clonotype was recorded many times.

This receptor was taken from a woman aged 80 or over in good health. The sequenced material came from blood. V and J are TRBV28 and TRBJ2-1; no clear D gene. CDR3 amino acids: CASSPGGGYNEQFF. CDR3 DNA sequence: TGTGCCAGCAGCCCCGGTGGCGGTTACAATGAGCAGTTCTTC.